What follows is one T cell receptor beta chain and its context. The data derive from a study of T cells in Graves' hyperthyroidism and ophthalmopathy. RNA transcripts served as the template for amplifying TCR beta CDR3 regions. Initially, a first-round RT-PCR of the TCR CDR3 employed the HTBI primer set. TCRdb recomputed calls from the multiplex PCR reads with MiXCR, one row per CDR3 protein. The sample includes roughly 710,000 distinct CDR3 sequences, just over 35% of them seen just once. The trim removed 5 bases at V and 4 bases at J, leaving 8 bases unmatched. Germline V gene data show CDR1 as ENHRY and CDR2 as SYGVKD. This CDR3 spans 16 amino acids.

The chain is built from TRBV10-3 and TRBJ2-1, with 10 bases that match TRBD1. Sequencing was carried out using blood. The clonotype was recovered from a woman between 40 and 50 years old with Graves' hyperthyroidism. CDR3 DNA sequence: TGTGCCATCAGTCGTACCGGGACAGGGGATTACAATGAGCAGTTCTTC. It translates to CAISRTGTGDYNEQFF.